This T cell receptor (beta chain) originates from a study of molecular identifiers for immune sequencing clone quantification. V was trimmed by 3 bases and J by 5 bases, leaving 11 bases between them. CDR1 and CDR2 from the germline V gene are SGHRS and YFSETQ. CDR3 length: 13 residues. This clonotype occurred many times. TCRdb processed the PCR reads anew with MiXCR; each CDR3 protein has one entry. This table has over 600,000 distinct CDR3 sequences, less than 20% appearing once. The sequenced sample was naive CD8+ T cells from blood, with Jurkat cell RNA spiked in. The subset denotes: FACS-sorted CD8+CD4-CCR7+CD45RA+ naive T cells. This TCR came from a human donor in good health. Some libraries in this study had Jurkat cell RNA spiked in. V gene TRBV5-1 combines with J gene TRBJ2-5; no clear D. CDR3 loop: CASSSPLRETQYF. DNA of the CDR3: TGCGCCAGCAGCTCCCCCCTTCGGGAGACCCAGTACTTC.